This TCR beta chain was observed in a study of blood T cells in healthy people across ages. In the case of this clonotype: Its antigen is unidentified.

The CDR3 spans 16 residues. The trim removed 3 bases at V and 0 bases at J, leaving 6 bases unmatched. Looked up from germline, CDR1 is SEHNR and CDR2 is FQNEAQ (reference sequence). Broader study findings: Researchers report that TCR beta diversity correlated strongly with naive T cell percentage. Reliance upon unsorted PBMCs precluded definitive naive versus antigen-experienced comparison.

Next came a second PCR, run for roughly 7 to 12 cycles, which used a sample-barcoded 5' primer along with a J-beta primer mix. Researchers report that a template-switch adaptor with 12 random nucleotides tagged each cDNA molecule. TCRdb used MiXCR to reprocess the 5' RACE reads, holding one entry per CDR3 protein. Of 850,000 to 1,000,000 distinct CDR3 sequences in the sample, around 46% were seen once. The chain is built from TRBV7-9 and TRBJ1-1, with 8 positions matching TRBD1. Material for sequencing was blood. This sequence originates from a man aged 25 to 40 in good health. The CDR3 loop is CASSFDRGIVNTEAFF. The CDR3 nucleotides are TGTGCCAGCAGCTTCGACAGGGGAATCGTGAACACTGAAGCTTTCTTT.